Detailed here is one T cell receptor beta chain. From germline, CDR1 is ENHRY and CDR2 SYGVKD. The V and J ends lost 0 bases and 4 bases, in that order; junction bases with no gene match: 2. CDR3 length: 14 residues. RNA in amounts of about 0.5 to 1 ug was reverse transcribed with random hexamers. MiXCR, run by TCRdb on the immunoSEQ multiplex PCR reads, gives a single entry per CDR3 protein. The data hold over 150,000 distinct CDR3 sequences, with approximately 95% observed a single time. These data come from a study of CD8 T cells in Susac syndrome. This receptor was taken from a human donor with Susac syndrome. Sequencing used CD4+ T cells from PBMCs. The chain combines TRBV10-3 with TRBJ1-2, with 7 bases aligning to TRBD1. CDR3 loop: CAISESGQSYGYTF. The CDR3 coding sequence is TGTGCCATCAGTGAGTCGGGACAGTCCTATGGCTACACCTTC.